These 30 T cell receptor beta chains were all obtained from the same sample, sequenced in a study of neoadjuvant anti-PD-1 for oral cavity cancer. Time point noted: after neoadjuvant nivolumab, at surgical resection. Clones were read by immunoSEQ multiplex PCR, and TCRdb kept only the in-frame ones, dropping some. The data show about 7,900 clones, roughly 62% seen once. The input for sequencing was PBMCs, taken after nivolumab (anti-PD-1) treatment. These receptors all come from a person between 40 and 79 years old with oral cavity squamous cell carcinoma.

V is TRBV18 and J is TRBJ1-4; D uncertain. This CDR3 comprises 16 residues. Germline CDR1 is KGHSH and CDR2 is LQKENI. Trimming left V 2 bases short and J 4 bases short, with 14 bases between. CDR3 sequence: CASSPLPGGLNEKLFF. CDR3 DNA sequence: TGTGCCAGCTCACCATTGCCAGGCGGACTTAATGAAAAACTGTTTTTT.

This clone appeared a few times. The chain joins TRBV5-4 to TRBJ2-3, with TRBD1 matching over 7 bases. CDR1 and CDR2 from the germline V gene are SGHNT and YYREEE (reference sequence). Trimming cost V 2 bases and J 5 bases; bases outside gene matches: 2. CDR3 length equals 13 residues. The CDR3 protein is CASSFDREDTQYF. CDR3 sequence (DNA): TGTGCCAGCAGCTTTGACAGGGAAGATACGCAGTATTTT.

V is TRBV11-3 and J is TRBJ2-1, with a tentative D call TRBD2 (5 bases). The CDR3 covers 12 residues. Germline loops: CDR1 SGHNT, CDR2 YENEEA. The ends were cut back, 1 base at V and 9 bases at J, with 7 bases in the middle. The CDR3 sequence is CASSLAGGEQFF. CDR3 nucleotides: TGTGCCAGCAGCTTAGCAGGAGGTGAGCAGTTCTTC.

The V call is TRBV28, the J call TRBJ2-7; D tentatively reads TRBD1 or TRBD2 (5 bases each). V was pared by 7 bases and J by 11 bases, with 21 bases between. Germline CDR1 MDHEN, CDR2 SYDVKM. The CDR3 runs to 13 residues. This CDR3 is CASNKEVSGTKYF. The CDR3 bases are TGTGCCAGCAATAAAGAGGTCTCAGGGACCAAGTACTTC. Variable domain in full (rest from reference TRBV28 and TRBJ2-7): DVKVTQSSRYLVKRTGEKVFLECVQDMDHENMFWYRQDPGLGLRLIYFSYDVKMKEKGDIPEGYSVSREKKERFSLILESASTNQTSMYLCASNKEVSGTKYFGPGTRLTVT.

This CDR3 is CASGLKVLANTGELFF. For the CDR3, the DNA is TGTGCTAGTGGTTTGAAGGTTTTAGCGAACACCGGGGAGCTGTTTTTT. The rearrangement uses TRBV12-5 and TRBJ2-2; D is ambiguous. CDR3 length equals 16 residues. Germline lookup yields CDR1 LGHNT and CDR2 FRNRAP. Trimming cost V 2 bases and J 0 bases, with 10 bases left between them.

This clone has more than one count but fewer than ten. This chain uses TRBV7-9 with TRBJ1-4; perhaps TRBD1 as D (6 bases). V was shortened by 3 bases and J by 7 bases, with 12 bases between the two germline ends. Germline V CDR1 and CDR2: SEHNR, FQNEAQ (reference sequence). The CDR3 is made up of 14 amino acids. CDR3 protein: CASSFDRLSEKLFF. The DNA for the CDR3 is TGTGCCAGCAGCTTTGACAGGTTGAGTGAAAAACTGTTTTTT.

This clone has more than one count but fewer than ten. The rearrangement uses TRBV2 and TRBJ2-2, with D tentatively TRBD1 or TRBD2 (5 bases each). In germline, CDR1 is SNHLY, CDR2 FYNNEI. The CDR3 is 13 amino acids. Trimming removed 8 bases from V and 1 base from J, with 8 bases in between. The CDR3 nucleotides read TGTGCCAGCCGAGGGGAGAACACCGGGGAGCTGTTTTTT. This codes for CASRGENTGELFF. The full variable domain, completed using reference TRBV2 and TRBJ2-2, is EPEVTQTPSHQVTQMGQEVILRCVPISNHLYFYWYRQILGQKVEFLVSFYNNEISEKSEIFDDQFSVERPDGSNFTLKIRSTKLEDSAMYFCASRGENTGELFFGEGSRLTVL.

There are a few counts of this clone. Written as DNA, the CDR3 is TGTGCCAGTAGTCCCCAGACAGGCGTGAACACTGAAGCTTTCTTT. Its protein product is CASSPQTGVNTEAFF. The V gene is TRBV19, the J gene TRBJ1-1; maybe TRBD1 (6 bases). CDR1 LNHDA and CDR2 SQIVND come from the germline V gene (reference sequence). V was trimmed by 5 bases and J by 0 bases, leaving 13 bases between them. The length of the CDR3 is 15 residues.

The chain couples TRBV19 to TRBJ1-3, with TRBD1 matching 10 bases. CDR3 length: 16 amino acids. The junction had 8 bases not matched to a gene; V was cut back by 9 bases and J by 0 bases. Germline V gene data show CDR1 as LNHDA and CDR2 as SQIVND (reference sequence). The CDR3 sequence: CASNRDRGFSGNTIYF. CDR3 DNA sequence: TGTGCCAGCAATCGGGACAGGGGCTTCTCTGGAAACACCATATATTTT.

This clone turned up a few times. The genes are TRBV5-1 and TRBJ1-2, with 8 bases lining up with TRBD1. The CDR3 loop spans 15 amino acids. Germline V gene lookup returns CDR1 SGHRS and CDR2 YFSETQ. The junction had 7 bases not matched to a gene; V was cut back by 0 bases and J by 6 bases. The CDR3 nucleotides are TGCGCCAGCAGCTTGGCCCGGCAGGGGGCCGATGGCTACACCTTC. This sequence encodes CASSLARQGADGYTF.

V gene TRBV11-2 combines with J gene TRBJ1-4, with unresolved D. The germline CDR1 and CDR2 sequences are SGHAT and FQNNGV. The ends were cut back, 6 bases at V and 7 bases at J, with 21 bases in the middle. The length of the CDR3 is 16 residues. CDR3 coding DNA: TGTGCCAGCAGTTCAAACCCAGACGCCCGTGGTGAAAAACTGTTTTTT. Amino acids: CASSSNPDARGEKLFF.

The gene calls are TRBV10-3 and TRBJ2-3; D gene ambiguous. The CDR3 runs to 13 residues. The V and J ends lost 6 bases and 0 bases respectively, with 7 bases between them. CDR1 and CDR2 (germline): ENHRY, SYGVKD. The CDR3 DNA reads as TGTGCCATCAGAGTGTTGAGCACAGATACGCAGTATTTT. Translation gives CAIRVLSTDTQYF.

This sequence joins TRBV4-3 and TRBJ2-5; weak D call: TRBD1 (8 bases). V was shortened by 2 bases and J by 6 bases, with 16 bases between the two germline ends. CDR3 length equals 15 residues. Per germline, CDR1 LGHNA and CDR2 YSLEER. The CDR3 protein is CASSQRDRGGQTQYF. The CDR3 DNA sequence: TGCGCCAGCAGCCAACGAGACAGGGGAGGGCAGACCCAGTACTTC.

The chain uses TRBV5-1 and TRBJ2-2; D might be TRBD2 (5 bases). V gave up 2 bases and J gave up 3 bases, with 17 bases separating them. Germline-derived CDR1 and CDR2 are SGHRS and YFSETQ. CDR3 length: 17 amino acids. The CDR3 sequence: CASSFRRLAGHTGELFF. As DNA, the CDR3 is TGCGCCAGCAGCTTTCGACGTCTAGCTGGTCACACCGGGGAGCTGTTTTTT.

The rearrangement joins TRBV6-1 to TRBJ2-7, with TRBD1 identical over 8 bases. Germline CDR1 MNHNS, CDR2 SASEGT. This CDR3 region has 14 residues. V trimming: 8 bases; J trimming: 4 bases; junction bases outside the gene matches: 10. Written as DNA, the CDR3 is TGTGCCAGCTCCCCCTCCAGGGGGCCTTACGAGCAGTACTTC. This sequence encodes CASSPSRGPYEQYF.

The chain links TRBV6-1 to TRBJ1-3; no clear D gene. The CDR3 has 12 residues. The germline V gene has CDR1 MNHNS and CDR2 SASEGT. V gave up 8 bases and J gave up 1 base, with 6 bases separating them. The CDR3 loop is CASGRSGNTIYF. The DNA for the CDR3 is TGTGCCAGCGGGAGGTCTGGAAACACCATATATTTT.

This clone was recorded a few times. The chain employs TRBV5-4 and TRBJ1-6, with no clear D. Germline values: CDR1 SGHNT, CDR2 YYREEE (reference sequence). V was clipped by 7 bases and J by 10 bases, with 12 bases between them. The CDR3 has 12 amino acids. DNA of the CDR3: TGTGCCAGCTCCGATCCGCGATCACCCCTCCACTTT. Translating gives CASSDPRSPLHF.

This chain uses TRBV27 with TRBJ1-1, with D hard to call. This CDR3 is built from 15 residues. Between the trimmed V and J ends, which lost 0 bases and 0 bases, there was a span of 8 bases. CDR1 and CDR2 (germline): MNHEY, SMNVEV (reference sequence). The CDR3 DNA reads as TGTGCCAGCAGTTTATCTGGCGGGGTGAACACTGAAGCTTTCTTT. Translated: CASSLSGGVNTEAFF.

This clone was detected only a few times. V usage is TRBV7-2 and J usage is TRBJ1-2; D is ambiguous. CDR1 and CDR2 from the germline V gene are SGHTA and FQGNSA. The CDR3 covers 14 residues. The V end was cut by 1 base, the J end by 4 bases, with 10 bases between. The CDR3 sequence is CASSLERQTYGYTF. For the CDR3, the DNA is TGTGCCAGCAGCTTAGAGAGGCAAACCTATGGCTACACCTTC.

DNA of the CDR3: TGTGCCAGCAGCCCGAGGGAAGAGAACACTGAAGCTTTCTTT. As protein: CASSPREENTEAFF. The chain combines TRBV6-5 with TRBJ1-1; no definite D call. This CDR3 is built from 14 residues. The germline gives CDR1 MNHEY, CDR2 SVGAGI. Between the trimmed V and J ends, which lost 6 bases and 1 base, there was a span of 12 bases.

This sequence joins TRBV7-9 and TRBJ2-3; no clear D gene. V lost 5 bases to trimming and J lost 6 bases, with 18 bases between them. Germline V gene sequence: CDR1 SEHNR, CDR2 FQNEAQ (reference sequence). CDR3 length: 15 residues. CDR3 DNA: TGTGCCAGCAGCGGAAATGAGGAAAATCCCGATACGCAGTATTTT. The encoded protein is CASSGNEENPDTQYF. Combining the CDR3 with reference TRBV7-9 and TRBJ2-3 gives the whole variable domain DTGVSQNPRHKITKRGQNVTFRCDPISEHNRLYWYRQTLGQGPEFLTYFQNEAQLEKSRLLSDRFSAERPKGSFSTLEIQRTEQGDSAMYLCASSGNEENPDTQYFGPGTRLTVL.

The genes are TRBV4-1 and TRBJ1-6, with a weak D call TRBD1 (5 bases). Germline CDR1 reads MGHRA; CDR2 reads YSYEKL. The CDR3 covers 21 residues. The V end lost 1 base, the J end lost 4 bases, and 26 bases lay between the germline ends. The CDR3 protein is CASSQVRGDRRSRVYNSPLHF. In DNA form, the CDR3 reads TGCGCCAGCAGCCAAGTAAGGGGCGACAGAAGGAGCCGGGTTTATAATTCACCCCTCCACTTT.

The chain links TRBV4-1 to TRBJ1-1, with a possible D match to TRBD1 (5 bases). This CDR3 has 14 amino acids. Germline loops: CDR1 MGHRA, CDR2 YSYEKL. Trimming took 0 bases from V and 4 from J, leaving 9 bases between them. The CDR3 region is CASSQDQTVTEAFF. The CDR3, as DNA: TGCGCCAGCAGCCAAGATCAGACAGTCACTGAAGCTTTCTTT.

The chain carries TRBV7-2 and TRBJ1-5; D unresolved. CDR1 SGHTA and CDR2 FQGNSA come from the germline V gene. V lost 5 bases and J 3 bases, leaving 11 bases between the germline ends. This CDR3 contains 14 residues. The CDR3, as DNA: TGTGCCAGCAGCGAACGGGGATACAATCAGCCCCAGCATTTT. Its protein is CASSERGYNQPQHF.

The CDR3 coding sequence is TGTGCCAGCTTGGGAATCGGGCAGGGTAACTATGGCTACACCTTC. It yields the protein CASLGIGQGNYGYTF. The genes are TRBV28 and TRBJ1-2; D is perhaps TRBD1 (5 bases). V lost 8 bases to trimming and J lost 1 base, with 17 bases between them. CDR3 length: 15 amino acids. Germline V gene sequence: CDR1 MDHEN, CDR2 SYDVKM.

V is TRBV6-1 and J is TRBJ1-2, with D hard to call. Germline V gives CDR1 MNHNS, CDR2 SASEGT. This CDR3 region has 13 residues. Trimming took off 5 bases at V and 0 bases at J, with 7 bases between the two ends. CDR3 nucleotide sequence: TGTGCCAGCAGTACTGGACCTAACTATGGCTACACCTTC. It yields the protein CASSTGPNYGYTF.

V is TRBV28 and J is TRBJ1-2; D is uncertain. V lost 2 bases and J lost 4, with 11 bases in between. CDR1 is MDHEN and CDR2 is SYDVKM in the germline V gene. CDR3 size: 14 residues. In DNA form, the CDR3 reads TGTGCCAGCAGTTTAGACCCCGCAGTCTATGGCTACACCTTC. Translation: CASSLDPAVYGYTF.

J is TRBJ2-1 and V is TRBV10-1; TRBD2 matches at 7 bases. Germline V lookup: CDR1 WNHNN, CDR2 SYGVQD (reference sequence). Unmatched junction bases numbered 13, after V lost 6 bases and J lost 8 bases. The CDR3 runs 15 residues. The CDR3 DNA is TGCGCCAGCAGCGCTGGGGGGACTAAAGGCGATGAGCAGTTCTTC. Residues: CASSAGGTKGDEQFF.

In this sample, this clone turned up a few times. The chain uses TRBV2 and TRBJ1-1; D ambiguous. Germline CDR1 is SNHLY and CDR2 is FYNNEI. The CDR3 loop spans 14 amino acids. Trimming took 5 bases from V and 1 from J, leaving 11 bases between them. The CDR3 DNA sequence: TGTGCCAGCAGTCGACGGTCCTCGAACACTGAAGCTTTCTTT. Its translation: CASSRRSSNTEAFF.

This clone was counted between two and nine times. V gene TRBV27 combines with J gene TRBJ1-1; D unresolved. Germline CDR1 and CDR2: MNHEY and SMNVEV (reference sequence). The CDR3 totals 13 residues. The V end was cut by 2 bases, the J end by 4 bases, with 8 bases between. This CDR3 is CASSLRVSTEAFF. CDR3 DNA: TGTGCCAGCAGTTTAAGGGTGTCCACTGAAGCTTTCTTT.